This entry features one TCR beta chain sequence. The data belong to a study of T cells after yellow fever vaccination. About the research overall: The authors prepared low-cell-number fractions using SMART-Seq v4 Ultra Low Input.

TCRdb re-derived calls from the 5' RACE reads in MiXCR, one entry per CDR3 protein. The profile shows a few hundred thousand distinct CDR3 sequences, about 4% of them singletons. Germline V gene lookup returns CDR1 DFQATT and CDR2 SNEGSKA (reference sequence). CDR3 length equals 14 residues. J gave up 4 bases and V 3 bases, and 7 bases lay outside the gene matches. The sample was PBMCs, taken 5 days after the yellow fever booster vaccination. The TCR was taken from a man between 18 and 29 years old who received the YFV17D yellow fever vaccine. The J gene is TRBJ1-1, the V gene TRBV20-1; 8 bases agree with TRBD1. The CDR3 DNA reads as TGCAGTGCTAGTATGTACACAGGGGGCACTGAAGCTTTCTTT. Translation gives CSASMYTGGTEAFF.